Below, one TCR beta chain is given with its context. No antigen is known for it. The sample comes from a study of CXCR3-negative and CXCR3-positive naive CD8 T cells. Per germline, CDR1 SGHDN and CDR2 FVKESK. The CDR3 spans 16 residues. With UMI labels, 5' RACE was used to prepare the TRB cDNA libraries. From the 5' RACE reads, TCRdb lists one entry per CDR3 protein and no DNA. This table lists roughly 48,000 distinct CDR3 sequences. Study-level points and caveats: Naive CXCR3-negative and CXCR3-positive cells had similar TRBV-TRBJ usage; memory differed. The level of CXCR3 expression partially decreased after cryopreservation; the majority of assays used fresh PBMCs.

The clonotype was recovered from a human donor in good health. Some clones in this sample may be carry-over from other donors' samples. The chain couples TRBV14 to TRBJ2-1; TCRdb designates TRBD2, a call that cannot be tested without DNA. Material: memory CD8+ T cells from blood. This CDR3 reads CASSFHGLATENEQFF.